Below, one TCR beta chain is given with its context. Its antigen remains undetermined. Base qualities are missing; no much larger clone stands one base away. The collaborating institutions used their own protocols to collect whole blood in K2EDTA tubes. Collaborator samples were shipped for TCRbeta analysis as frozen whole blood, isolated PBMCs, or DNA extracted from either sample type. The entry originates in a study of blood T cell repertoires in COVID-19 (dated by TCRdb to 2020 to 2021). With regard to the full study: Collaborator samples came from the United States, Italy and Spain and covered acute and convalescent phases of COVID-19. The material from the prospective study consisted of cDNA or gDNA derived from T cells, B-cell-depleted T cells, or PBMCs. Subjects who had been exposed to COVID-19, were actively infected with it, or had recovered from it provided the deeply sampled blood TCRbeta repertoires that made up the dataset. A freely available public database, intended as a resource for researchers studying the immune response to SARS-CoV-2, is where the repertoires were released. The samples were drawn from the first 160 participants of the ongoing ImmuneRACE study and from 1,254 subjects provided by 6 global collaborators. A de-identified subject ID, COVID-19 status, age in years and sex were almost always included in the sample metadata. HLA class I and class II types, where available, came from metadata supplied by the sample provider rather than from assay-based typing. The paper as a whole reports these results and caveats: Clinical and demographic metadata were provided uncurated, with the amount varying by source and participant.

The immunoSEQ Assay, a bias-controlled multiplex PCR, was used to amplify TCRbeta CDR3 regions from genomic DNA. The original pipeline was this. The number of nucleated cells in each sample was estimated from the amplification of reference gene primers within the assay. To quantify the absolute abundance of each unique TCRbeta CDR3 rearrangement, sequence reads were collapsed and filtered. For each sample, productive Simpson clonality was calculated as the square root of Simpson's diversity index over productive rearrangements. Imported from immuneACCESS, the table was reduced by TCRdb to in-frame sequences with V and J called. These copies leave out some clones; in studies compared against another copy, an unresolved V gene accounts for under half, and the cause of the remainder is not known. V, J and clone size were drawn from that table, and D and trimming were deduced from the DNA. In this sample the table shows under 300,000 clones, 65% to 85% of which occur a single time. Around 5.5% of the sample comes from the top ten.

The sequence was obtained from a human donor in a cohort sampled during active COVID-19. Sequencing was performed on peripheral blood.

The CDR3: CASSENGLAGNEQYF. The nucleotides read TGTGCCAGCAGTGAAAATGGACTAGCGGGAAACGAGCAGTACTTC. Recombination linked TRBV2 to TRBJ2-7; TRBD2 fits 12 bases in the junction. V is trimmed back by 2 bases and J by 5 bases, and the junction contains 4 bases that no gene match accounts for. Looking up the germline V gene yields CDR1 SNHLY and CDR2 FYNNEI. Counted from cysteine to phenylalanine, this CDR3 has 15 amino acids. Only the CDR3 region is kept as DNA, spanning 45 bases read in frame from base 1.